The 19 T cell receptor beta chains given below trace back to one sample, sequenced in a study of blood T cell repertoires in COVID-19. Sequenced by immunoSEQ multiplex PCR; TCRdb stores in-frame clones only, minus some. The sample yields roughly 240,000 clones, more than 70% seen once. Sequenced: peripheral blood. Receptors originate from an elderly woman with COVID-19, enrolled during active disease.

The gene calls are TRBV19 and TRBJ1-2; D is undetermined. CDR3 length: 14 amino acids. The ends were cut back, 6 bases at V and 4 bases at J, with 15 bases in the middle. CDR1 is LNHDA and CDR2 is SQIVND in the germline V gene (reference sequence). The CDR3 DNA reads as TGTGCCAGTAGCCTCGACATCAACCCCTATGGCTACACCTTC. Amino acid sequence: CASSLDINPYGYTF.

The chain joins TRBV7-9 to TRBJ2-1; TRBD1 matches at 9 bases. The CDR3 consists of 15 residues. Per germline, CDR1 SEHNR and CDR2 FQNEAQ (reference sequence). The junction had 10 bases not matched to a gene; V was cut back by 5 bases and J by 8 bases. Here the CDR3 DNA reads TGTGCCAGCAGCACCGGGACAGGGAGGCCCCATGAGCAGTTCTTC. It yields the protein CASSTGTGRPHEQFF.

V gene TRBV5-1 combines with J gene TRBJ2-2, with TRBD1 as a possible D gene (6 bases). Germline-derived CDR1 and CDR2 are SGHRS and YFSETQ. The V end was cut by 3 bases, the J end by 1 base, with 16 bases between. The CDR3 loop spans 17 amino acids. The CDR3 DNA reads as TGCGCCAGCAGCTGGGGACCCCAGGGACAGAACACCGGGGAGCTGTTTTTT. The encoded protein is CASSWGPQGQNTGELFF.

The chain couples TRBV5-4 to TRBJ2-3, with 9 bases fitting TRBD1. The CDR3 is 15 amino acids. V was clipped by 1 base and J by 1 base; unmatched bases: 1. Germline assignment: CDR1 SGHNT and CDR2 YYREEE (reference sequence). The CDR3 region is CASSLTGGGTDTQYF. The CDR3 DNA sequence: TGTGCCAGCAGCTTGACAGGGGGCGGCACAGATACGCAGTATTTT.

The chain is built from TRBV5-5 and TRBJ1-5, with a tentative D call TRBD1 (5 bases). This CDR3 region has 20 residues. Trimming cost V 1 base and J 1 base, with 24 bases left between them. Germline lookup yields CDR1 SGHKS and CDR2 YYEKEE (reference sequence). The CDR3 nucleotides are TGTGCCAGCAGCTTGAAGTCTGTTTCAGGGCTCAGCGGGAGCAATCAGCCCCAGCATTTT. This gives the protein CASSLKSVSGLSGSNQPQHF.

This rearrangement joins TRBV10-3 to TRBJ1-4; D is possibly TRBD1 (5 bases). Per germline, CDR1 ENHRY and CDR2 SYGVKD. The CDR3 has 15 residues. Trimming stripped 0 bases from V and 5 bases from J, with 10 bases between. CDR3 protein: CAISESGAGNEKLFF. CDR3 DNA sequence: TGTGCCATCAGTGAGTCAGGGGCGGGGAATGAAAAACTGTTTTTT.

The rearrangement uses TRBV10-3 and TRBJ1-4; 9 positions agree with TRBD1. The CDR3 sequence is 15 residues long. The ends lost 11 bases at V and 7 bases at J; junction bases unmatched: 14. CDR1 is ENHRY, CDR2 SYGVKD, per germline. The CDR3 protein is CAASQGQGLGEKLFF. Written as DNA, the CDR3 is TGTGCCGCCTCCCAAGGACAGGGGTTGGGTGAAAAACTGTTTTTT.

This clone was counted between two and nine times. The chain links TRBV19 to TRBJ1-2; 10 bases fit TRBD1. The V gene end was trimmed by 2 bases and the J gene end by 7 bases; junction bases not matched to a gene: 4. The CDR3 runs 14 residues. In germline, CDR1 is LNHDA, CDR2 SQIVND (reference sequence). The CDR3 DNA follows: TGTGCCAGTAGTATATTGACAGGGGGCGTTGGCTACACCTTC. As protein: CASSILTGGVGYTF.

This chain joins TRBV10-3 and TRBJ2-1; possibly TRBD2 for D (5 bases). The CDR3 extends over 13 amino acids. V dropped 6 bases and J dropped 2 bases, with 8 bases sitting between them. CDR1 is ENHRY, CDR2 SYGVKD, per germline. The CDR3 protein is CAIRSGTYNEQFF. CDR3 DNA: TGTGCCATCAGATCCGGGACCTACAATGAGCAGTTCTTC.

The chain joins TRBV4-2 to TRBJ1-1, with D tentatively TRBD1 (6 bases). Germline assignment: CDR1 LGHNA and CDR2 YNFKEQ. The CDR3 is made up of 19 amino acids. The V end lost 3 bases, the J end lost 0 bases, and 23 bases lay between the germline ends. Here the CDR3 reads CASSQGSSGTHIMNTEAFF. The CDR3 nucleotides read TGTGCCAGCAGCCAGGGGTCATCGGGGACACACATCATGAACACTGAAGCTTTCTTT.

This clone appeared once. The chain carries TRBV27 and TRBJ1-6; weak D call: TRBD1 (5 bases). V was cut by 3 bases and J by 7 bases, with 10 bases left in between. Per germline, CDR1 MNHEY and CDR2 SMNVEV (reference sequence). This CDR3 spans 14 amino acids. CDR3 DNA sequence: TGTGCCAGCAGTTTGTATCGACAGAATTCACCCCTCCACTTT. This encodes CASSLYRQNSPLHF.

This chain connects TRBV27 to TRBJ2-5; TRBD2 matches at 7 bases. CDR3 size: 15 residues. With V trimmed by 4 bases and J by 3 bases, 8 bases remained unmatched. Germline values: CDR1 MNHEY, CDR2 SMNVEV (reference sequence). The CDR3 nucleotides read TGTGCCAGCAGTTCTCGAGGGGCGGGGGAAGAGACCCAGTACTTC. It specifies CASSSRGAGEETQYF.

Concerning this clone: Mismatch with germline at one junction end may stem from a read error. J is TRBJ2-3 and V is TRBV7-7, with a tentative D call TRBD2 (5 bases). This CDR3 is 13 amino acids long. Germline CDR1 reads SSHAT; CDR2 reads FNYEAQ (reference sequence). The CDR3 coding sequence is TGTGCTAGCAGCTTCGGGGGCACAGATACGCAGTATTTT. It codes for CASSFGGTDTQYF.

The chain joins TRBV6-5 to TRBJ1-6; no clear D. Germline assignment: CDR1 MNHEY and CDR2 SVGAGI. The CDR3 length is 13 residues. V shed 2 bases and J shed 7 bases, with 6 bases lying between them. CDR3 residues: CASSYGRNSPLHF. The DNA of the CDR3 is TGTGCCAGCAGTTACGGCAGGAATTCACCCCTCCACTTT.

This chain links TRBV7-9 with TRBJ2-7, with D perhaps TRBD1 (7 bases). V was pared by 4 bases and J by 6 bases, with 13 bases between. Germline CDR1 and CDR2: SEHNR and FQNEAQ (reference sequence). The CDR3 runs to 13 residues. This CDR3 is CASSSRQGGEQYF. The CDR3 DNA reads TGTGCCAGCAGCTCCAGACAGGGAGGCGAGCAGTACTTC. Full variable domain (outside the CDR3, taken from reference TRBV7-9 and TRBJ2-7): DTGVSQNPRHKITKRGQNVTFRCDPISEHNRLYWYRQTLGQGPEFLTYFQNEAQLEKSRLLSDRFSAERPKGSFSTLEIQRTEQGDSAMYLCASSSRQGGEQYFGPGTRLTVT.

This rearrangement joins TRBV3-1 (or the pseudogene TRBV3-2) to TRBJ2-7; TRBD1 might be the D (6 bases). CDR3 size: 14 residues. Germline CDR1 LGHDT, CDR2 YNNKEL (reference sequence). V lost 4 bases, J lost 6 bases, and 16 bases lay in between. This CDR3 reads CASSPNPGVVEQYF. The DNA of the CDR3 is TGTGCCAGCAGCCCTAACCCAGGGGTAGTCGAGCAGTACTTC.

The chain uses TRBV5-5 and TRBJ1-2; D is perhaps TRBD1 (6 bases). The CDR3 is 15 residues long. Trimming removed 3 bases from V and 0 bases from J, with 12 bases in between. Germline CDR1 and CDR2: SGHKS and YYEKEE (reference sequence). The CDR3: CASSSGGAPNYGYTF. CDR3 nucleotides: TGTGCCAGCAGCTCGGGGGGGGCACCTAACTATGGCTACACCTTC.

The gene calls are TRBV4-1 and TRBJ2-2; D gene ambiguous. Per germline, CDR1 MGHRA and CDR2 YSYEKL. This CDR3 is 15 amino acids long. Trimming cost V 4 bases and J 1 base, with 10 bases left between them. The CDR3 loop is CASSPFRQNTGELFF. The CDR3 coding sequence is TGCGCCAGCAGCCCCTTTAGACAGAACACCGGGGAGCTGTTTTTT.

The chain employs TRBV7-2 and TRBJ2-5; no firm D call. This CDR3 region has 13 residues. With 5 bases removed from V and 5 bases from J, the gap between germline ends came to 12 bases. Germline V gene data show CDR1 as SGHTA and CDR2 as FQGNSA. CDR3 residues: CASSPSMRETQYF. CDR3 in DNA: TGTGCCAGCAGCCCCTCTATGAGGGAGACCCAGTACTTC.